The 13 T cell receptor beta chains reported below all come from one sample, sequenced in a study of CD8+ T cells in alopecia areata. As for treatment: oral pan-JAK inhibitor, 5-10 mg twice daily. cDNA reverse transcribed from extracted RNA served as the sequencing template. Data came from immunoSEQ multiplex PCR; TCRdb stores just in-frame clones and leaves some out. The sample lists fewer than 150,000 clones, roughly four fifths seen once, with 25% in the top ten. This specimen consisted of CD8+ T cells sorted from blood, obtained at week 4, from a patient treated with tofacitinib. The receptors derive from a human donor with alopecia areata.

J is TRBJ2-7 and V is TRBV4-1; D not resolved. The germline gives CDR1 MGHRA, CDR2 YSYEKL. This CDR3 spans 12 amino acids. V lost 5 bases and J lost 6, with 11 bases in between. DNA of the CDR3: TGCGCCAGCAGCTCCAGCTCATCCGAGCAGTACTTC. Translating it yields CASSSSSSEQYF.

V gene TRBV5-4 combines with J gene TRBJ2-7; TRBD1 matches at 8 bases. The germline V gene encodes CDR1 SGHNT and CDR2 YYREEE (reference sequence). There are 15 residues in the CDR3. V was clipped by 0 bases and J by 0 bases; unmatched bases: 2. The CDR3 coding sequence is TGTGCCAGCAGCTTGGGGACAGGGACCTCCTACGAGCAGTACTTC. Its protein is CASSLGTGTSYEQYF.

The V and J genes are TRBV29-1 and TRBJ1-1; D is possibly TRBD1 (5 bases). The V and J ends lost 0 bases and 6 bases respectively, with 11 bases between them. CDR3 length: 13 amino acids. Germline V gene lookup returns CDR1 SQVTM and CDR2 ANQGSEA. DNA of the CDR3: TGCAGCGTTGAAGAAGCAGGGTACGCTGAAGCTTTCTTT. Translated, it gives CSVEEAGYAEAFF.

The chain joins TRBV9 to TRBJ2-5, with D possibly TRBD1 on 7 matching bases. The CDR3 totals 14 residues. V was clipped by 4 bases and J by 1 base, with 11 bases between them. Germline CDR1 and CDR2: SGDLS and YYNGEE. Written as DNA, the CDR3 is TGTGCCAGCAGCTCAGGGGGGAGCCAAGAGACCCAGTACTTC. Protein: CASSSGGSQETQYF.

This chain joins TRBV7-2 and TRBJ2-3; 8 positions agree with TRBD1. The CDR3 is 16 residues long. Per germline, CDR1 SGHTA and CDR2 FQGNSA. V lost 5 bases, J lost 6 bases, and 13 bases stayed unmatched. This chain's CDR3 is CASSREGTGLYDTQYF. The CDR3 bases are TGTGCCAGCAGCCGTGAAGGGACAGGACTCTACGATACGCAGTATTTT.

The chain links TRBV4-1 to TRBJ2-3, with 8 bases lining up with TRBD2. The CDR3 totals 18 residues. Per germline, CDR1 MGHRA and CDR2 YSYEKL. Trimming at V came to 0 bases and at J to 4 bases, leaving 12 bases not matched to a gene. The CDR3 reads CASSQDEAGGAVADTQYF. CDR3 nucleotides: TGCGCCAGCAGCCAAGACGAAGCCGGGGGGGCCGTCGCAGATACGCAGTATTTT.

The V call is TRBV5-4, the J call TRBJ2-1, with no clear D. The CDR3 covers 12 residues. Germline V gives CDR1 SGHNT, CDR2 YYREEE (reference sequence). V lost 4 bases and J 8 bases, leaving 10 bases between the germline ends. The CDR3 reads CASSIALDEQFF. CDR3 DNA: TGTGCCAGCAGCATAGCCTTGGATGAGCAGTTCTTC. The variable domain in full, with the rest retrieved from reference TRBV5-4 and TRBJ2-1, is ETGVTQSPTHLIKTRGQQVTLRCSSQSGHNTVSWYQQALGQGPQFIFQYYREEENGRGNFPPRFSGLQFPNYSSELNVNALELDDSALYLCASSIALDEQFFGPGTRLTVL.

The rearrangement joins TRBV7-9 to TRBJ2-1; D is undetermined. The V gene lost 5 bases and the J gene lost 6 bases, with 8 bases spanning the gap. Germline CDR1 and CDR2: SEHNR and FQNEAQ (reference sequence). The CDR3 spans 12 residues. The CDR3 DNA follows: TGTGCCAGCAGCAGTGACGGCAATGAGCAGTTCTTC. This sequence encodes CASSSDGNEQFF.

This chain connects TRBV27 to TRBJ2-7; D remains unclear. Germline values: CDR1 MNHEY, CDR2 SMNVEV (reference sequence). V lost 6 bases to trimming and J lost 6 bases, with 12 bases between them. This CDR3 is 12 amino acids long. The DNA for the CDR3 is TGTGCCAGCAGCCCCTCAGGCGGCGAGCAGTACTTC. Residues: CASSPSGGEQYF.

J is TRBJ2-7 and V is TRBV7-8; D might be TRBD2 (6 bases). The CDR3 is made up of 17 amino acids. Between the trimmed V and J ends, which lost 0 bases and 6 bases, there was a span of 21 bases. Germline lookup yields CDR1 SGHVS and CDR2 FQNEAQ. The CDR3, as DNA: TGTGCCAGCAGCTTAGCCGGCGGGACCCCCCGAGACGGCGAGCAGTACTTC. This encodes CASSLAGGTPRDGEQYF.

The rearrangement joins TRBV14 to TRBJ2-3, with D perhaps matching TRBD1 (5 bases). CDR1 and CDR2 (germline): SGHDN, FVKESK. The CDR3 sequence is 14 residues long. Trimming removed 1 base from V and 6 bases from J, with 11 bases in between. The CDR3 sequence: CASSQGAAGDTQYF. CDR3 DNA: TGTGCCAGCAGCCAAGGGGCCGCAGGGGATACGCAGTATTTT.

The chain has TRBV7-2 and TRBJ2-3; 8 bases line up with TRBD2. Per germline, CDR1 SGHTA and CDR2 FQGNSA. The CDR3 has 14 residues. V shed 5 bases and J 2 bases; nucleotides not matched to a gene: 3. CDR3 loop: CASSAGGVTDTQYF. The CDR3 DNA reads as TGTGCCAGCAGCGCGGGGGGCGTCACAGATACGCAGTATTTT. The full variable domain, completed using reference TRBV7-2 and TRBJ2-3, is GAGVSQSPSNKVTEKGKDVELRCDPISGHTALYWYRQSLGQGLEFLIYFQGNSAPDKSGLPSDRFSAERTGGSVSTLTIQRTQQEDSAVYLCASSAGGVTDTQYFGPGTRLTVL.

The J gene is TRBJ2-5, the V gene TRBV10-3; no reliable D call. CDR3 length equals 13 residues. V lost 3 bases and J 3 bases, leaving 8 bases between the germline ends. Germline CDR1 reads ENHRY; CDR2 reads SYGVKD. This chain's CDR3 is CAISDGVEETQYF. As DNA, the CDR3 is TGTGCCATCAGTGACGGCGTCGAAGAGACCCAGTACTTC.